The 4 T cell receptor beta chains presented below share a single source sample, sequenced in a study of control samples from healthy donors and cancer patients. Assay: immunoSEQ multiplex PCR; the TCRdb copy retains only in-frame clones and omits some. The sample contains about 120,000 clones, more than 75% of which appear only once. Material: blood. The receptors shown here come from a woman aged 65 to 85 in good health.

V is TRBV11-2 and J is TRBJ1-2; D remains ambiguous. Germline assignment: CDR1 SGHAT and CDR2 FQNNGV. This CDR3 contains 13 residues. Deletions cut 0 bases from V and 8 bases from J, with 10 bases between. Written as DNA, the CDR3 is TGTGCCAGCAGCTTAGATATGGAGAGGGGCTACACCTTC. Its translation: CASSLDMERGYTF.

V is TRBV29-1 and J is TRBJ2-3, with TRBD1 matching 9 bases. Germline loops: CDR1 SQVTM, CDR2 ANQGSEA. The CDR3 has 15 amino acids. J was trimmed by 3 bases and V by 3 bases; bases with no gene match: 7. CDR3 nucleotide sequence: TGCAGCGTTGATCGAGGACAGGGGTGGACAGATACGCAGTATTTT. Translating gives CSVDRGQGWTDTQYF.

The chain is built from TRBV5-1 and TRBJ2-3; D is ambiguous. The CDR3 length is 11 residues. Germline V gene data show CDR1 as SGHRS and CDR2 as YFSETQ. The V end lost 0 bases, the J end lost 4 bases, and 0 bases lay between the germline ends. The CDR3 bases are TGCGCCAGCAGCTTGGCAGATACGCAGTATTTT. This encodes CASSLADTQYF.

This sequence joins TRBV15 and TRBJ1-5; no definite D call. Trimming stripped 8 bases from V and 4 bases from J, with 18 bases between. The CDR3 runs 15 residues. Germline V gene data show CDR1 as LNHNV and CDR2 as YYDKDF (reference sequence). DNA of the CDR3: TGTGCCACCCAAGCGGACTTGGGGTGGAATCAGCCCCAGCATTTT. Translation gives CATQADLGWNQPQHF.